This T cell receptor beta chain came from a study of T cell responses to AZD1222 COVID-19 vaccine. Findings and limits, study-wide: Baseline serostatus was positive in only six AZD1222 recipients. Repertoires were obtained solely post-peak T cell response. A mostly white British donor set with more females was recruited, and clonal diversity was possibly underestimated. Nearly half of unique spike-specific TCRs reportedly avoided B.1.351 and B.1.1.7 mutated regions.

V was trimmed by 0 bases and J by 0 bases, leaving 6 bases between them. The CDR3 is 14 amino acids. The germline gives CDR1 SGDLS, CDR2 YYNGEE. On this clone itself: Antigen unknown.

Using immunoSEQ multiplex PCR, the repertoire was profiled, and TCRdb retains in-frame clones only, with some absent. The sample carries about 120,000 clones, roughly 88% recorded once. This TCR was recovered from an adult in good health. The chain is built from TRBV9 and TRBJ1-1; no definite D call. Sequenced here: peripheral blood, sampled on day 0 of AZD1222 vaccination. The CDR3 nucleotides are TGTGCCAGCAGCGTAGAGGTTCTGAACACTGAAGCTTTCTTT. Translation: CASSVEVLNTEAFF.